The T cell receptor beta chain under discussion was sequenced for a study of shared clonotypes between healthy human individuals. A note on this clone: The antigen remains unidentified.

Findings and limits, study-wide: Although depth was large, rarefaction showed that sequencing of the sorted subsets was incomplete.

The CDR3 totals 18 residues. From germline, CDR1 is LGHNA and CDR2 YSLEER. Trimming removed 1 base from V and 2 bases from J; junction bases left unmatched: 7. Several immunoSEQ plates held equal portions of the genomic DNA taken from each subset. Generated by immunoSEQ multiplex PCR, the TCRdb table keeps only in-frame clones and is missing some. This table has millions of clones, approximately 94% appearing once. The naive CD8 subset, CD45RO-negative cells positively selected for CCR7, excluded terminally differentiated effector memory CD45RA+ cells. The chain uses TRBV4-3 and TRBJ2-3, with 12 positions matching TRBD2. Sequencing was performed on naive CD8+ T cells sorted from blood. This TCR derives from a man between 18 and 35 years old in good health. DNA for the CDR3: TGCGCCAGCAGCCAAGGGATCAGACTAGCGGGGGACACAGATACGCAGTATTTT. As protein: CASSQGIRLAGDTDTQYF.